This T cell receptor (beta chain) was obtained from a study of shared clonotypes between healthy human individuals. Study-level findings and limits: Limited genetic and exposure-history diversity came from having few donors. Sampling covered blood only; tissue repertoires likely differ.

Across several immunoSEQ plates, the genomic DNA of each subset was split evenly. Original methodology: ImmunoSEQ yielded junction-only sequences lacking quality scores, so filtering differed. Here immunoSEQ multiplex PCR was the method, and the copy in TCRdb shows in-frame clones only, minus some. V and J calls plus clone size are reproduced from that table; the DNA served to infer D and trimming. The sample has nearly 500,000 clones, about 79% seen once. As to this clone: Its antigen is as yet unknown.

This CDR3 region has 13 residues. Trimming took 8 bases from V and 5 from J, leaving 15 bases between them. Germline-derived CDR1 and CDR2 are MNHEY and SVGAGI. The sample consisted of PBMCs. The TCR sequence derives from a middle-aged woman in good health. Some clones in this sample may be carry-over from other donors' samples. The V gene is TRBV6-5, the J gene TRBJ1-1, with TRBD1 as a possible D gene (5 bases). CDR3 in DNA: TGTGCCAGCCAGCGGGAGGAGGGGACTGAAGCTTTCTTT. Translated: CASQREEGTEAFF.